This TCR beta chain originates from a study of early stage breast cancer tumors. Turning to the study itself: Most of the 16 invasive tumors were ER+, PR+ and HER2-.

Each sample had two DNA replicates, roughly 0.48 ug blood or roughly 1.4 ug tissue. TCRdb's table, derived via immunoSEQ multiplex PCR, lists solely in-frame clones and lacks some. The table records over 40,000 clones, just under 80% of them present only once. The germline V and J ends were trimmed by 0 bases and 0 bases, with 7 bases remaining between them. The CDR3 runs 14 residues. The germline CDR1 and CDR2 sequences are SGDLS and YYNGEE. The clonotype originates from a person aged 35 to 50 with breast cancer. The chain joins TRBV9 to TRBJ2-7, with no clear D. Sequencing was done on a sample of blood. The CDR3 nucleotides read TGTGCCAGCAGCGTAGGGCCGAGCTCCTACGAGCAGTACTTC. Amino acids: CASSVGPSSYEQYF.